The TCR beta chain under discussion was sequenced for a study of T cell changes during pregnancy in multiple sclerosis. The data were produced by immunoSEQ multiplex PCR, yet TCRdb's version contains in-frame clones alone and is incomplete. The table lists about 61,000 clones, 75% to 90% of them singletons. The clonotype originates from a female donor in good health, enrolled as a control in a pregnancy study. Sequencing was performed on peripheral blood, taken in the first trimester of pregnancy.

The CDR3 region is CASSLRGLTEAFF. CDR3 sequence (DNA): TGTGCCAGCAGTTTGAGGGGGCTCACTGAAGCTTTCTTT. The rearrangement links TRBV27 to TRBJ1-1; TRBD1 matches 7 bases. V shed 3 bases, J shed 4 bases, and the junction held 2 bases outside the gene matches. Germline CDR1 is MNHEY and CDR2 is SMNVEV (reference sequence). There are 13 residues in the CDR3.